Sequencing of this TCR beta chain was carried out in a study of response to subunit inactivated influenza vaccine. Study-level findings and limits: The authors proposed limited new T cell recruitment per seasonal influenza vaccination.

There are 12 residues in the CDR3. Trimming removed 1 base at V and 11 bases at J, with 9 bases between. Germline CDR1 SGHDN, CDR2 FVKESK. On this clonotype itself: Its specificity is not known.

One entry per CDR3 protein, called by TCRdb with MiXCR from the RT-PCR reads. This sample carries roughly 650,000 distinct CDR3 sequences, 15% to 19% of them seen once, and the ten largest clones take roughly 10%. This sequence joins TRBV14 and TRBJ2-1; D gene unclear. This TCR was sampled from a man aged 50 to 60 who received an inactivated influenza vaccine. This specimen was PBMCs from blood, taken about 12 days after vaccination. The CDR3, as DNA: TGTGCCAGCAGCCAAGCGGGTTTCAAGCAGTTCTTC. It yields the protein CASSQAGFKQFF. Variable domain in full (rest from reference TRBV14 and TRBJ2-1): EAGVTQFPSHSVIEKGQTVTLRCDPISGHDNLYWYRRVMGKEIKFLLHFVKESKQDESGMPNNRFLAERTGGTYSTLKVQPAELEDSGVYFCASSQAGFKQFFGPGTRLTVL.